The rows below give T cell receptor beta chains drawn from one sample of a study of blood T cell repertoires in COVID-19. The data were produced by immunoSEQ multiplex PCR, yet TCRdb's version contains in-frame clones alone and is incomplete. The sample has roughly 410,000 clones, roughly 90% seen once; the top ten hold 1% to 1.5%. The source material was peripheral blood. The receptor source for this set is a man aged 35 to 55 with acute or convalescent COVID-19. The CDR3 runs from the conserved cysteine through the conserved F or W. Fields, in order: D gene, J gene, clone size, V gene, CDR3 DNA, CDR3 protein. A D gene is named only where the DNA matches it firmly. Expanded clones get a size class; other rows say once, few or many, or leave the size out.

d_call: NA; j_call: TRBJ1-6; clone_size: NA; v_call: TRBV28; cdr3_nt: TGTGCCAGCAGTTTCCAAGGGGGTCTAGCCCTCCACTTT; cdr3_aa: CASSFQGGLALHF
d_call: NA; j_call: TRBJ2-3; clone_size: NA; v_call: TRBV5-1; cdr3_nt: TGCGCCAGCAGCTTTAAGCGAGATAGCACAGATACGCAGTATTTT; cdr3_aa: CASSFKRDSTDTQYF
d_call: TRBD1; j_call: TRBJ1-6; clone_size: once; v_call: TRBV27; cdr3_nt: TGTGCCAGCAGTAAACCAGGGGGTTCGAATTCACCCCTCCACTTT; cdr3_aa: CASSKPGGSNSPLHF
d_call: NA; j_call: TRBJ1-1; clone_size: NA; v_call: TRBV28; cdr3_nt: TGTGCCAGCACCCTAGGCGGATTCAACACTGAAGCTTTCTTT; cdr3_aa: CASTLGGFNTEAFF
d_call: NA; j_call: TRBJ2-7; clone_size: NA; v_call: TRBV2; cdr3_nt: TGTGCCAGCAGTGAAGACGTAGGGGTGGGTCAGTACTTC; cdr3_aa: CASSEDVGVGQYF
d_call: TRBD2; j_call: TRBJ2-1; clone_size: once; v_call: TRBV6-5; cdr3_nt: TGTGCCAGCAGTTACACTAGCGGGAACTACAATGAGCAGTTCTTC; cdr3_aa: CASSYTSGNYNEQFF
d_call: NA; j_call: TRBJ1-1; clone_size: NA; v_call: TRBV3-1/TRBV3-2; cdr3_nt: TGTGCCAGCAGCCGCAGGGTTTATCACACTGAAGCTTTCTTT; cdr3_aa: CASSRRVYHTEAFF
d_call: TRBD2; j_call: TRBJ2-7; clone_size: NA; v_call: TRBV28; cdr3_nt: TGTGCCAGCACTACCGGCGGGAGAACCTACGAGCAGTACTTC; cdr3_aa: CASTTGGRTYEQYF
d_call: NA; j_call: TRBJ1-3; clone_size: NA; v_call: TRBV5-1; cdr3_nt: TGCGCCAGCAGCGGCGGGACGAGCGGAAACACCATATATTTT; cdr3_aa: CASSGGTSGNTIYF
d_call: NA; j_call: TRBJ2-3; clone_size: once; v_call: TRBV2; cdr3_nt: TGTGCCAGCAGTATAATGGGGCAGGGGTGGACAGATACGCAGTATTTT; cdr3_aa: CASSIMGQGWTDTQYF
d_call: TRBD2; j_call: TRBJ2-7; clone_size: NA; v_call: TRBV5-6; cdr3_nt: TGTGCCAGCAGCTTGGCGGGGGGGCTTGTCTCCTACGAGCAGTACTTC; cdr3_aa: CASSLAGGLVSYEQYF
d_call: TRBD1; j_call: TRBJ1-1; clone_size: NA; v_call: TRBV19; cdr3_nt: TGTGCCAGTATGGGACAGGGAATAGCTGAAGCTTTCTTT; cdr3_aa: CASMGQGIAEAFF
d_call: TRBD1; j_call: TRBJ2-7; clone_size: NA; v_call: TRBV2; cdr3_nt: TGTGCCAGCAGTGACCCCTGGACAGGGTCTCTCTCCTACGAGCAGTACTTC; cdr3_aa: CASSDPWTGSLSYEQYF
d_call: NA; j_call: TRBJ2-1; clone_size: NA; v_call: TRBV27; cdr3_nt: TGTGCCAGCAGTTCACAGGAGAGCTCCTACAATGAGCAGTTCTTC; cdr3_aa: CASSSQESSYNEQFF
d_call: NA; j_call: TRBJ1-1; clone_size: NA; v_call: TRBV29-1; cdr3_nt: TGCAGCGTTGTAGAGAGCACTGAAGCTTTCTTT; cdr3_aa: CSVVESTEAFF
d_call: NA; j_call: TRBJ2-7; clone_size: NA; v_call: TRBV6-6; cdr3_nt: TGTGCCAGCAGTTACTCTCCCGGGGGTAAAACCTACGAGCAGTACTTC; cdr3_aa: CASSYSPGGKTYEQYF
d_call: TRBD1; j_call: TRBJ2-7; clone_size: few; v_call: TRBV15; cdr3_nt: TGTGCCACCAGCAGAGATTACAGGGGTTACGAGCAGTACTTC; cdr3_aa: CATSRDYRGYEQYF
d_call: NA; j_call: TRBJ1-2; clone_size: NA; v_call: TRBV4-1; cdr3_nt: TGCGCCAGCAGCCAAGGAGAGGGCGTCCCAAACTATGGCTACACCTTC; cdr3_aa: CASSQGEGVPNYGYTF
d_call: NA; j_call: TRBJ1-2; clone_size: NA; v_call: TRBV5-1; cdr3_nt: TGCGCCAGCAGCTTGGACAAAGCTAACTATGGCTACACCTTC; cdr3_aa: CASSLDKANYGYTF
d_call: TRBD1; j_call: TRBJ1-2; clone_size: NA; v_call: TRBV5-1; cdr3_nt: TGCGCCAGCAGCTACCCGGGACAGGGCGTAAACTATGGCTACACCTTC; cdr3_aa: CASSYPGQGVNYGYTF
d_call: NA; j_call: TRBJ1-2; clone_size: NA; v_call: TRBV3-1/TRBV3-2; cdr3_nt: TGTGCCAGCAGCCCCCGGGGGAGCGGAGGAGGCTACACCTTC; cdr3_aa: CASSPRGSGGGYTF
d_call: NA; j_call: TRBJ1-3; clone_size: NA; v_call: TRBV4-2; cdr3_nt: TGTGCCAGCAGCCAAGCCCGCGAAATATACACCATATATTTT; cdr3_aa: CASSQAREIYTIYF
d_call: NA; j_call: TRBJ1-4; clone_size: NA; v_call: TRBV6-2/TRBV6-3; cdr3_nt: TGTGCCAGCAGTGGGGGCCTGAGATGGGAAAAACTGTTTTTT; cdr3_aa: CASSGGLRWEKLFF
d_call: NA; j_call: TRBJ1-2; clone_size: NA; v_call: TRBV30; cdr3_nt: TGTGCCGGTAGCTGGATATATGGCTACACCTTC; cdr3_aa: CAGSWIYGYTF
d_call: NA; j_call: TRBJ1-2; clone_size: NA; v_call: TRBV28; cdr3_nt: TGTGCCAGCAGTTTAACACAGGATGGCTACACCTTC; cdr3_aa: CASSLTQDGYTF